The T cell receptor beta chain under discussion was sequenced for a study of cytomegalovirus exposure and HLA in healthy donors (dated by TCRdb to 2015 to 2018). Regarding the complete study: According to an earlier analysis of 587 of the donors, 150 million to 200 million T cells yielded roughly 110 million unique TCR beta sequences and 276 Gb of sequence data. An early release covering some 640 HLA-typed donors comprised approximately 290 gigabases of sequencing data and roughly 85 million unique TCR sequences. The genetic ancestry cluster associated with self-reported Caucasian donors included 70% to 85% of the roughly 400 genotyped donors. The aim of the study was to test whether cataloging public T cell receptors could identify signatures of past pathogen exposure. The T cell repertoires of 670 or so subjects were profiled by immunosequencing and related to cytomegalovirus serostatus. In addition to the first cohort of 650 to 800 subjects, a separate validation cohort of around 110 different subjects was used. High-throughput TCR immunosequencing, statistical association of individual TCRs with disease status, and machine learning were combined to predict cytomegalovirus infection status. In a later analysis, previously published TCR beta repertoires from fewer than 750 donors were re-analyzed and high-resolution HLA genotyping was added so that TCR occurrence patterns could be studied. Rather than drawing on any new phenotypic data, the later analysis identified candidate immune exposures from TCR beta sequences and the way those sequences occurred across donors. In an earlier analysis of 587 of the donors, high-throughput TCR beta sequencing was used to judge whether each TCR beta V gene segment behaved as functional or pseudogenic. Donor age, sex, ethnicity and CMV serostatus were compiled together with the repertoire data. In a later genetic analysis, genome-wide SNP genotypes for about 55% of the roughly 670 donors were used, and that subset was treated as a discovery cohort. Every discovery cohort repertoire had been produced on one sequencing platform. HLA typing covered class I and class II loci at four-digit resolution. Typing coverage varied by locus: roughly 620-630 donors for A, B, C, DRB1 and DQB1; roughly 500 for DQA1; about 590 for DPA1; fewer than 480 for DPB1. A handful of DR-DQ haplotypes were handled as single units for association and clustering because linkage in the cohort was strong. On average, approximately 250,000 unique TCR beta nucleotide sequences were sequenced per donor among about 400 genotyped donors of the cohort, with about 17% of those sequences being non-productive. Findings and caveats that apply to the study as a whole: Across donors, most TCR sequences were observed very rarely, whereas some public TCRs were present in many individuals. The study gave a list of under 200 TCR beta chains associated with cytomegalovirus. A few of the identified cytomegalovirus-associated TCR beta chains were confirmed in vitro to be specific for cytomegalovirus antigens. According to the authors, the approach could potentially be generalized to other disease states and immunological phenotypes. The earlier analysis of about 600 of the donors excluded 15 to 20 rarely observed V segments, including chromosome 9 orphons, because counts were too low. In a later analysis, the rate of TCR association differed among HLA loci, with DRB1 alleles having the most associated TCRs and HLA-C alleles having the fewest. Linkage disequilibrium might explain the correlated functional status among segregating V segments, but an unknown experimental factor could not be ruled out. Only TCR beta chains were sequenced in this cohort, and the absence of alpha or paired-chain data limited detectable features. In a later genetic analysis, fewer N-insertions in productive TCRs were reported among donors in an Asian-associated ancestry cluster than the roughly 700-donor mean. Presence/absence analyses assumed roughly uniform sequencing depth across donors, an assumption that may not hold. Immune exposure information for the cohort was limited to CMV serostatus. Assigning TCR associations to individual alleles was difficult when HLA alleles, especially DR and DQ, strongly co-occurred. Most CMV-associated TCR beta chains appeared to be HLA-restricted in a later analysis, and the HLA associations seemed to be driven largely by CMV exposure. V-gene and J-gene trimming of TCR beta chains was associated with a missense DCLRE1C variant in a later genetic analysis, and the association was replicated in an independent cohort. The 87-base-pair reads could not distinguish some IMGT-functional V segments, including TRBV6-2 and TRBV6-3, so those segments were excluded. The classifier was reported to diagnose cytomegalovirus status with high specificity and sensitivity in both the original cohort and the validation cohort. A later analysis found that HLA-associated TCR beta chains were more clonally expanded and had lower generation probabilities than equally common non-associated chains. In an earlier analysis of some 500 of the donors, most TCR beta V segments were observed in productive rearrangements about 90% or about 30% of the time, broadly matching IMGT annotations. A further reported finding was that TCR beta sequences accurately predicted the HLA-A and HLA-B alleles for most subjects in the first cohort. Several of the top co-occurrence clusters appeared to be linked to parvovirus B19, influenza, CMV and Epstein-Barr virus, according to a later analysis. A later analysis associated 15,000 to 20,000 TCR beta sequences with specific HLA alleles at a false discovery rate of 0.05. A cluster of highly shared sequence variants was judged likely to represent a technical artifact of the sequencing pipeline. Because HLA typing was missing for some donors at each locus, association tests included only the typed subset.

A remark on this clone: The target of this receptor is not known. Per-nucleotide qualities are absent, and no much larger clonotype sits a single base away.

The cohort was made up of 666 healthy bone marrow donors. At the time of sampling, all cohort members were nominally healthy, though unrecorded immune exposures were likely present. The donor was CMV seronegative and belonged to the group of approximately 320 seronegative cohort members. A peripheral blood sample was provided by each donor, and peripheral blood mononuclear cells were used for TCR beta sequencing. Genomic DNA was extracted from the blood cell samples with the Qiagen DNeasy Blood Extraction Kit. The CDR3 spans 15 residues, from the cysteine through the phenylalanine. Of the read, only the CDR3 DNA is kept; its 45 bases are in frame from base 1. V was cut back by 0 bases and J by 2 bases, leaving a gap of 10 bases between them. Sequences LGHNA (CDR1) and YNFKEQ (CDR2) are obtained from the germline V gene. Receptor libraries were prepared by the immunoSEQ multiplex PCR assay. A mixture of 60 forward primers for TCR Vbeta segments and 13 reverse primers for TCR Jbeta segments was used in the multiplex PCR. The CDR3 region of rearranged TCR beta genes was amplified from genomic DNA with a multiplex PCR assay. Amplified TCR beta libraries were sequenced as 87-base-pair reads on the Illumina HiSeq System. In the authors' own workflow: A later analysis counted around 72 million unique TCR beta chains across the 690 or so repertoires, and about 10 million of these chains were shared by at least two donors. To remove PCR and sequencing errors, raw reads were error-corrected and collapsed into unique sequences using a nearest-neighbor algorithm that merged closely related sequences. To assign V, D and J gene segments, CDR3 sequences were aligned to IMGT reference sequences. For a sequence to be retained, a match of at least six nucleotides was required to both a V gene segment and a J gene segment. Rearrangements were classified as productive when the CDR3 lacked stop codons and remained in frame with V and J, and all other rearrangements were classified as non-productive. Following IMGT convention, CDR3 was defined as the stretch from the second conserved V-encoded cysteine to the conserved J-encoded phenylalanine. In an earlier analysis of more than 550 of the donors, sequences lacking an unambiguous match to a single V gene segment were excluded. In an earlier analysis of some 590 of the donors, a V segment was called functional when productive rearrangements were above 56.7%, and segregating when the standard deviation between donors exceeded 5%. A statistical classification framework was built to diagnose cytomegalovirus status from the catalog of TCR beta chain sequences. In a later analysis, TCR nucleotide sequences were compared against IMGT/GENE-DB human TR gene sequences so that V and J genes could be assigned. A later analysis assigned CDR3 sequences and most-parsimonious VDJ recombination scenarios with the TCRdist pipeline. A later analysis defined each TCR beta chain by its CDR3 amino acid sequence plus V-gene family, and excluded reads lacking a unique V-gene family. To address suspected cross-contamination and a sequencing artifact, a later analysis removed around 590 highly shared, low-generation-probability nucleotide sequences. In a later analysis, a clonal expansion index for each public chain was calculated from normalized within-repertoire ranks of inferred template counts. A later analysis computed generation probabilities with a VDJ recombination model fitted to out-of-frame rearrangements, and checked the results against IGoR. In a later analysis, TCR-TCR, TCR-HLA and TCR-CMV co-occurrence was scored with hypergeometric tests, and a repertoire-size bias correction was applied to TCR pairs. A later analysis estimated false discovery rates by permuting HLA or CMV assignments 20 times. In a later analysis, co-occurring TCRs were grouped using DBSCAN, with TCRdist sequence similarity added in when clustering inside HLA-allele-positive subsets. Co-occurrence clustering excluded repertoires with fewer than 30,000 or more than 120,000 public chains, plus five with anomalous nucleotide sharing. Entries here come from immuneACCESS through TCRdb and include only in-frame sequences with V and J called. Some clones fail to appear in such tables; in the studies checked, an unresolved V gene covers under half of the shortfall, and the cause of the remainder is unknown. The DNA was the basis for D and trimming; V, J and clone size are from that table. The sample data list 150,000 to 200,000 clones, and approximately 86% of these were observed just once. 1.5% to 2% of the sample is taken by the ten largest.

The specimen sequenced was PBMCs. The sequence came from a woman aged 18 to 35 in good health and CMV-seronegative. Recombination linked TRBV4-2 to TRBJ1-2; a weak D assignment points to TRBD1 (5 bases agree). The CDR3 amino acid sequence is: CASSQDPQGNYGYTF. The DNA sequence reads TGTGCCAGCAGCCAAGATCCCCAGGGCAACTATGGCTACACCTTC.